The clone carrying this TCR beta chain was seen repeatedly, ten times or more. Its antigen is unidentified. CDR1 is SEHNR and CDR2 is FQNEAQ in the germline V gene (reference sequence). CDR3 size: 15 residues. V was pared by 5 bases and J by 3 bases, with 13 bases between. Healthy Caucasians were all of the donors. This record belongs to a study of identical twins. Each cDNA held unique molecular identifiers, and template switching gave it a universal primer site. TCRdb called the 5' RACE reads again in MiXCR, with one record for every CDR3 protein. The sample yields hundreds of thousands of distinct CDR3 sequences, approximately 9% seen once. Whole-study results and caveats: An excess of low generation probability was shown by twin-shared out-of-frame alpha sequences. Insertions were fewer in abundant cord blood beta clonotypes, whereas memory repertoires showed none of this pattern.

The sample comprised memory (CD45RO+) T cells sorted from blood. The V call is TRBV7-9, the J call TRBJ1-4, with D hard to call. This sequence was found in a woman under 30 in good health. The CDR3 loop is CASSARRVANEKLFF. Written as DNA, the CDR3 is TGTGCCAGCAGCGCACGCCGGGTTGCTAATGAAAAACTGTTTTTT.